Sequencing of this T cell receptor (beta chain) was carried out in a study of blood T cells in healthy people across ages. Findings and caveats of the study: It was not known whether donors were CMV positive (a possible confounder of expanded clonotype changes). More naive CD4+ cells and higher diversity marked long-lived donors relative to aged donors. Diversity estimates drawn from one million T cells were deemed underestimates.

The second PCR ran about 6 to 12 cycles with a sample-barcoded 5' primer and J-beta primers. Sequencing of every sample gave 2.5 million or more CDR3-containing paired-end reads. TCRdb itself ran the 5' RACE reads through MiXCR, one entry per CDR3 protein. In the table there are 1.5 million to 2 million distinct CDR3 sequences, roughly 27% of which are singletons. This clonotype was observed at least ten times. Its cognate antigen is unknown. CDR1 and CDR2 from the germline V gene are SEHNR and FQNEAQ (reference sequence). The ends lost 5 bases at V and 1 base at J; junction bases unmatched: 4. CDR3 length equals 16 residues.

The chain has TRBV7-9 and TRBJ2-5, with 13 bases aligning to TRBD2. The source material was blood. The receptor's source is a woman under 40 in good health. CDR3 sequence: CASSPWTSGSQETQYF. DNA of the CDR3: TGTGCCAGCAGCCCGTGGACTAGCGGGAGCCAAGAGACCCAGTACTTC. The entire variable domain, with the rest obtained from reference TRBV7-9 and TRBJ2-5, is as follows: DTGVSQNPRHKITKRGQNVTFRCDPISEHNRLYWYRQTLGQGPEFLTYFQNEAQLEKSRLLSDRFSAERPKGSFSTLEIQRTEQGDSAMYLCASSPWTSGSQETQYFGPGTRLLVL.